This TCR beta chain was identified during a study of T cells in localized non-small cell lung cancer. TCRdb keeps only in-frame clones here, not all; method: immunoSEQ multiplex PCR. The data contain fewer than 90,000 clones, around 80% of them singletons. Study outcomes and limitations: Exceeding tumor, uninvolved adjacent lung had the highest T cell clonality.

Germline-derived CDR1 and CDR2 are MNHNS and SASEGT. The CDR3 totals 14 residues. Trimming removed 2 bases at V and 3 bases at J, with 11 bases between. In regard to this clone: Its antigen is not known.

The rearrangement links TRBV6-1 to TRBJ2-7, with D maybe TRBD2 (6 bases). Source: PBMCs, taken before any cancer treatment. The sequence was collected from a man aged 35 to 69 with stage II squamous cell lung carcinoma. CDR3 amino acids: CASSERNSGYEQYF. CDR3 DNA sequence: TGTGCCAGCAGTGAAAGGAATAGCGGCTACGAGCAGTACTTC.